A single sample gave rise to the 12 T cell receptor beta chains below, sequenced in a study of blood T cell repertoires in COVID-19. Libraries were prepared by immunoSEQ multiplex PCR; TCRdb keeps only in-frame clonotypes and omits some of them. The sample includes about 200,000 clones, around 80% seen only once; the top ten take 13%. Sequencing used peripheral blood. The receptors were gathered from a human donor in a cohort sampled during active COVID-19.

The genes are TRBV4-1 and TRBJ2-1, with 8 positions matching TRBD2. With V trimmed by 1 base and J by 0 bases, 5 bases remained unmatched. The CDR3 extends over 17 amino acids. Germline V CDR1 and CDR2: MGHRA, YSYEKL. CDR3 sequence: CASSQASGGSSYNEQFF. CDR3 nucleotide sequence: TGCGCCAGCAGCCAAGCTTCGGGAGGGAGCTCCTACAATGAGCAGTTCTTC.

V usage is TRBV10-1 and J usage is TRBJ2-5; the D gene is possibly TRBD1 (7 bases). The CDR3 extends over 13 amino acids. CDR1 and CDR2 (germline): WNHNN, SYGVQD (reference sequence). The V gene lost 8 bases and the J gene lost 2 bases, with 12 bases spanning the gap. The CDR3 here is CASGGTAQETQYF. The CDR3 DNA follows: TGCGCCAGCGGAGGGACAGCACAAGAGACCCAGTACTTC.

This clone showed up just once. V usage is TRBV7-2 and J usage is TRBJ1-6; perhaps TRBD1 as D (5 bases). V was trimmed by 2 bases and J by 10 bases, leaving 15 bases between them. CDR1 is SGHTA, CDR2 FQGNSA, per germline. The length of the CDR3 is 15 residues. For the CDR3, the DNA is TGTGCCAGCAGCTTATCGGAGGGGCGGTGGTCACCCCTCCACTTT. It codes for CASSLSEGRWSPLHF.

The V gene is TRBV4-1, the J gene TRBJ2-5; 8 bases fit TRBD1. The CDR3 has 14 amino acids. With 1 base clipped from V and 7 bases from J, the junction kept 5 bases outside the gene matches. Germline V gives CDR1 MGHRA, CDR2 YSYEKL. CDR3 residues: CASSQVGTGGTQYF. CDR3 coding DNA: TGCGCCAGCAGCCAAGTTGGGACAGGAGGGACCCAGTACTTC.

This clone was seen once. The chain uses TRBV2 and TRBJ2-3; 9 bases align to TRBD2. The germline V gene has CDR1 SNHLY and CDR2 FYNNEI. After removal of 4 bases from V and 8 bases from J, the junction contained 10 bases not matched to a gene. This CDR3 spans 15 amino acids. CDR3 sequence (DNA): TGTGCCAGCAGTGGGGGCGGGAGGGCCATCGGTACGCAGTATTTT. Its translation: CASSGGGRAIGTQYF.

This clone was recorded only once. The chain carries TRBV11-3 and TRBJ2-5; weak D call: TRBD1 (8 bases). CDR3 size: 13 residues. The germline CDR1 and CDR2 sequences are SGHNT and YENEEA. V lost 6 bases, J lost 5 bases, and 13 bases lay in between. Written as DNA, the CDR3 is TGTGCCAGCAGGAAACAGGGGGGGGAGACCCAGTACTTC. This translates into CASRKQGGETQYF.

The chain has TRBV19 and TRBJ1-1; TRBD1 matches 12 bases. The trim removed 5 bases at V and 3 bases at J, leaving 7 bases unmatched. The CDR3 consists of 16 residues. The germline V gene encodes CDR1 LNHDA and CDR2 SQIVND (reference sequence). Here the CDR3 reads CASSGGTGGIYTEAFF. CDR3 nucleotides: TGTGCCAGTAGTGGAGGGACAGGGGGCATATACACTGAAGCTTTCTTT.

The rearrangement uses TRBV28 and TRBJ1-2; 10 bases agree with TRBD1. V lost 8 bases, J lost 8 bases, and 14 bases stayed unmatched. The CDR3 extends over 15 amino acids. Germline-derived CDR1 and CDR2 are MDHEN and SYDVKM. CDR3 DNA: TGTGCCAGCCTCTCTAGAGACAGGGGGCGTAAAGGCTACACCTTC. It translates to CASLSRDRGRKGYTF.

CDR3: CATSVGALTDTQYF. DNA of the CDR3: TGTGCCACCAGTGTGGGGGCTTTGACAGATACGCAGTATTTT. The J gene is TRBJ2-3, the V gene TRBV24-1; D is perhaps TRBD1 (6 bases). CDR3 length: 14 amino acids. Germline CDR1 is KGHDR and CDR2 is SFDVKD. V shed 5 bases and J shed 3 bases, with 11 bases lying between them.

This chain connects TRBV28 to TRBJ2-5; D possibly corresponds to TRBD2 (5 bases). Trimming stripped 6 bases from V and 3 bases from J, with 14 bases between. CDR3 length: 14 residues. Germline V lookup: CDR1 MDHEN, CDR2 SYDVKM. Here the CDR3 reads CASSSREMEETQYF. CDR3 DNA sequence: TGTGCCAGCAGCTCAAGGGAGATGGAAGAGACCCAGTACTTC.

The V call is TRBV7-2, the J call TRBJ2-5, with D maybe TRBD2 (6 bases). Germline CDR1 is SGHTA and CDR2 is FQGNSA. The CDR3 is 14 residues long. Trimming took off 3 bases at V and 2 bases at J, with 10 bases between the two ends. This CDR3 reads CASSFLGRQETQYF. CDR3 bases: TGTGCCAGCAGCTTCCTCGGGAGACAAGAGACCCAGTACTTC.

This chain uses TRBV9 with TRBJ2-7; weak D call: TRBD2 (6 bases). The germline V gene encodes CDR1 SGDLS and CDR2 YYNGEE. This CDR3 comprises 15 residues. Deletions cut 0 bases from V and 2 bases from J, with 12 bases between. The CDR3: CASSVAGDPTYEQYF. The CDR3 DNA follows: TGTGCCAGCAGCGTAGCGGGGGATCCAACCTACGAGCAGTACTTC.